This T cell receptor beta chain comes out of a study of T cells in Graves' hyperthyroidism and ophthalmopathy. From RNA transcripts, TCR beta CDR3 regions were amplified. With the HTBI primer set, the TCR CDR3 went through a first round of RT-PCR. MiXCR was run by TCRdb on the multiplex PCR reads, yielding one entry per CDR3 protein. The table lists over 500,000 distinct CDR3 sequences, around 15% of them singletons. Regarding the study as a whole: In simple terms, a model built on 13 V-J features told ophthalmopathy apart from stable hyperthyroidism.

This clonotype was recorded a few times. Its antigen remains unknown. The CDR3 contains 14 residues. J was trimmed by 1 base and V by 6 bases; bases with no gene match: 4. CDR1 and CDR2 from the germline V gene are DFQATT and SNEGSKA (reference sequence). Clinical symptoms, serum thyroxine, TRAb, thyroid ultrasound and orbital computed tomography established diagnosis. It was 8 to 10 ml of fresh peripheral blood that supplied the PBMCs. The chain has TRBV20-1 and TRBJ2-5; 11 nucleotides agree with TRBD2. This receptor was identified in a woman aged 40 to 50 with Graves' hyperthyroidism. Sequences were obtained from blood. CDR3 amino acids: CSAVTSGTQETQYF. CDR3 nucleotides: TGCAGTGCAGTGACTAGCGGGACCCAAGAGACCCAGTACTTC.